One T cell receptor (beta chain) is described in this entry. This sample was included in a study of CD8+ T cells in alopecia areata. Study information: Each of the treated patients was given oral tofacitinib, 5 to 10 mg twice daily, for moderate-to-severe alopecia areata.

Collection of lesional scalp punch biopsies and peripheral blood was performed in alopecia areata patients. Germline-derived CDR1 and CDR2 are GTSNPN and SVGIG (reference sequence). J gave up 7 bases and V 1 base, and 5 bases lay outside the gene matches. There are 13 residues in the CDR3. TCR sequencing used cDNA made by reverse transcription of extracted RNA. Data came from immunoSEQ multiplex PCR; TCRdb stores just in-frame clones and leaves some out. The table includes some 99,000 clones, 35% to 45% detected once. The sequence was collected from a human donor with alopecia areata. The material sequenced was CD4+ T cells sorted from blood. V is TRBV30 and J is TRBJ1-2, with 8 bases lining up with TRBD1. The CDR3 reads CAWSGGQGRGYTF. The CDR3 region has the DNA TGTGCCTGGAGTGGCGGACAGGGCCGTGGCTACACCTTC.